This T cell receptor beta chain originates from a study of shared clonotypes between healthy human individuals. Points from the study as a whole: Sampling was confined to blood; repertoires within tissues likely differ.

The CDR3 has 13 residues. V was trimmed by 1 base and J by 5 bases, leaving 8 bases between them. Germline-derived CDR1 and CDR2 are MNHNS and SASEGT. Notes on this clone: Its antigen is unknown.

Sorted-subset replicate PCRs used 150 to 200 ng DNA, some 31,000 T cell genomes. TCRdb's copy holds only in-frame clones and misses some; the assay was immunoSEQ multiplex PCR. The sample lists over a million clones, under 80% seen once, with 1.5% in the top ten. This chain connects TRBV6-1 to TRBJ1-1, with unresolved D. The receptor comes from a man between 18 and 35 years old in good health. The sample comprised memory CD4+ T cells sorted from blood. Subset in this sample: CD45RA-negative fraction. CDR3 sequence reads: CASSEGGRTEAFF. Here the CDR3 DNA reads TGTGCCAGCAGTGAAGGAGGAAGGACTGAAGCTTTCTTT.